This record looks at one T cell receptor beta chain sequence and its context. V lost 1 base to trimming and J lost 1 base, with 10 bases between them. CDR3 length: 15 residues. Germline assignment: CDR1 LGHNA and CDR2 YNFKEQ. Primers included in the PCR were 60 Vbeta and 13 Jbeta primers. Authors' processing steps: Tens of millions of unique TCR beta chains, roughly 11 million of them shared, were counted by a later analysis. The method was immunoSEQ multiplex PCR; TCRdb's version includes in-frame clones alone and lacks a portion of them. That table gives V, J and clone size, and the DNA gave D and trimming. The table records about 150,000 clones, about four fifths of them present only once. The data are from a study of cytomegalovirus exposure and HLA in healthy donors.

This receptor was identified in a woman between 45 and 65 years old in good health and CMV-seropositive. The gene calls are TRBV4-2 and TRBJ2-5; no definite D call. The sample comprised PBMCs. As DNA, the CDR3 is TGTGCCAGCAGCCAAGTTGCTACTGGCCAAGAGACCCAGTACTTC. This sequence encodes CASSQVATGQETQYF.